A selection of T cell receptor beta chains follows, all from one sample in a study of T cells in Graves' hyperthyroidism and ophthalmopathy. MiXCR, run by TCRdb on the multiplex PCR reads, gives a single entry per CDR3 protein. Among some 210,000 distinct CDR3 sequences listed, about a sixth were seen once. The sample comprised blood. Source of these receptors: a man in his fifties or sixties with Graves' hyperthyroidism. Each CDR3 is given without its conserved first and last residue.

J,V,CDR3
TRBJ1-2,TRBV19,ASSIIRTAGYT
TRBJ2-1,TRBV12-3/TRBV12-4,ASSLTPGLAGESYNEQF
TRBJ2-5,TRBV10-2,TSSPTGQTQY
TRBJ2-1,TRBV6-2/TRBV6-3,ASSPRAGGSSYNEQF
TRBJ1-2,TRBV18,ASSLTQGQVRGYT
TRBJ1-2,TRBV11-2,ASSLDSGLGYT
TRBJ2-6,TRBV24-1,ATSDDSAGANVLT
TRBJ2-7,TRBV20-1,SARFLAGGGEQY
TRBJ2-3,TRBV13,ASSLGSGRTDTQY
TRBJ1-5,TRBV2,ASRGEIGNQPQH
TRBJ1-3,TRBV11-2,ASSSLRRGVGNTIY
TRBJ1-3,TRBV5-1,ASTPRGNSGNTIY
TRBJ1-3,TRBV10-2,ASSLRGAASGNTIY
TRBJ1-2,TRBV12-3/TRBV12-4,ASSSGDREYYGYT
TRBJ2-2,TRBV28,ASSLPPYSGTGGFYSTGELF
TRBJ2-1,TRBV7-2,ASSLSSGSKDEQF
TRBJ2-2,TRBV29-1,SALRDRGAGELF
TRBJ2-1,TRBV3-1,VSSRTSGSHEQF
TRBJ2-7,TRBV7-9,ASSLALGAVDEQY
TRBJ2-1,TRBV10-1,ASSESGTSGSGEQF
TRBJ2-7,TRBV4-1,ASSQDGSRPRTTYEQY
TRBJ2-1,TRBV5-1,ASSQELAGGGDNEQF
TRBJ1-2,TRBV7-2,ASSFNLGGYGYT
TRBJ1-2,TRBV5-1,ASSFAGGDYGYT
TRBJ1-4,TRBV20-1,SADRGPEKLF
TRBJ2-1,TRBV7-9,ASSDRSLRSSYNEQF
TRBJ2-5,TRBV6-1,ASSEMWGRRETQY
TRBJ1-1,TRBV3-1,ASSQPGGEAF
TRBJ2-3,TRBV29-1,SISREGSTDTQY
TRBJ2-5,TRBV7-7,ASSERTGGETQY
TRBJ1-2,TRBV28,ASSYPGQLLNYGYT
TRBJ2-2,TRBV7-6,ASSLERSGELF
TRBJ2-6,TRBV19,ASSPQRLAGVVMPGANVLT
TRBJ1-3,TRBV28,ASSTETGFGNTIY
TRBJ2-3,TRBV7-8,ASSRRQLSGRAKGDTQY
TRBJ1-3,TRBV18,ASSPSASGNTIY
TRBJ2-1,TRBV5-1,ASSWGNNEQF
TRBJ1-5,TRBV15,ATAPRRDSNQPQH
TRBJ2-1,TRBV29-1,SVVAGLAGVNEQF
TRBJ1-2,TRBV28,ASRLRRDDYGYT
TRBJ2-7,TRBV7-3,ASSLASGSPYEQY
TRBJ1-2,TRBV28,ASREQGTYYGYT
TRBJ1-4,TRBV9,ASSVGLGRATNEKLF
TRBJ1-3,TRBV28,ASSLGPAGNTIY
TRBJ2-3,TRBV6-1,ASSSPGRTDTQY
TRBJ1-5,TRBV12-3/TRBV12-4,ASSLDRASNQPQH
TRBJ2-2,TRBV6-6,ASSYLKLAGENTGELF
TRBJ2-7,TRBV10-1,ASTLPQGASHEQY
TRBJ2-7,TRBV2,ASSRTSGGPYEQY
TRBJ2-7,TRBV4-1,ASSHSLQGSHEQY
TRBJ1-1,TRBV4-1,ASSQMRLAGGGAF
TRBJ2-7,TRBV12-3/TRBV12-4,ASSFGVAGQY
TRBJ2-7,TRBV27,ASSASPRDPLYEQY
TRBJ2-7,TRBV6-1,ASSGPALERQY
TRBJ2-1,TRBV7-3,ASSLRASGSYNEQF